Here is one T cell receptor (beta chain) with its context. Its specificity is unknown. This specimen belongs to a study of T cell clonotyping in hematopoietic cell transplantation. Findings and caveats of the study: Pathologically expanded recipient clonotypes increased progressively from day 30 to day 180 as diversity fell. At the given depth, recipient repertoires were over 97% de novo clonotypes.

The CDR3 has 13 residues. CDR1 MNHEY and CDR2 SMNVEV come from the germline V gene (reference sequence). Trimming stripped 3 bases from V and 4 bases from J, with 9 bases between. Clones were read by immunoSEQ multiplex PCR, and TCRdb kept only the in-frame ones, dropping some. The repertoire holds about 12,000 clones, with approximately 92% as singletons. The rearrangement links TRBV27 to TRBJ1-2; D is ambiguous. This TCR derives from a human donor who either received an allogeneic hematopoietic cell transplant for a myeloid malignancy or was a related donor (not recorded which). Some clones in this sample may be carry-over from other donors' samples. Sample: peripheral blood mononuclear cells. In DNA, the CDR3 is TGTGCCAGCAGTTTGTACTCCTCCTATGGCTACACCTTC. As protein: CASSLYSSYGYTF.